This note documents a single TCR beta chain sequence. Its antigen is still unknown. Only in-frame clones appear in the TCRdb table, and some are missing; sequencing was by immunoSEQ multiplex PCR. The sample includes 77,000 or so clones, roughly 89% of them seen just once. Prior autoimmune disease or systemic immunosuppression barred patients. There are 17 residues in the CDR3. Germline lookup yields CDR1 SGHTA and CDR2 FQGTGA. Trimming stripped 2 bases from V and 3 bases from J, with 18 bases between. The data were obtained in a study of OX40 agonist ivuxolimab in advanced cancers. In the study overall: At doses from 0.01 to 10 mg/kg, patients were given intravenous ivuxolimab every 2 weeks.

General study points: In CD8+ T cells, expanded clones were on average more numerous than in CD4+. The CD4+ and CD8+ T cells in the blood had expanded clonally by week 6 at 0.1 to 3.0 mg/kg.

The sequence derives from an adult with an advanced solid tumor such as melanoma, head and neck, liver or kidney cancer. The chain couples TRBV7-3 to TRBJ2-3; D perhaps matches TRBD2 (7 bases). Sequencing used CD4+ or CD8+ T cells sorted from blood, obtained in a trial of the OX40 agonist ivuxolimab. Here the CDR3 DNA reads TGTGCCAGCAGCTTAGTCGGGCGGGGAGGGGGAACAGATACGCAGTATTTT. Its protein product is CASSLVGRGGGTDTQYF.